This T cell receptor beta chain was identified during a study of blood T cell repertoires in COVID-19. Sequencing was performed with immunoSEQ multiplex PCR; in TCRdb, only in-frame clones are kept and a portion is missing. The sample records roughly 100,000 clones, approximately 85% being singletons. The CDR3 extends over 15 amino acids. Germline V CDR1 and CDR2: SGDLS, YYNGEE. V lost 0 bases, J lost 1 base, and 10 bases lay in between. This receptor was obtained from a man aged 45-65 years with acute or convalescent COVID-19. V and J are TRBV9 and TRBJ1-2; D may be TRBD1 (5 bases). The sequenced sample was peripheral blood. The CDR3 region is CASSVAIGVNYGYTF. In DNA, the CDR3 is TGTGCCAGCAGCGTAGCTATAGGGGTTAACTATGGCTACACCTTC.